Below, 4 T cell receptor beta chains from the same sample are listed, as sequenced in a study of blood T cell repertoires in COVID-19. The data were produced by immunoSEQ multiplex PCR, yet TCRdb's version contains in-frame clones alone and is incomplete. The table has roughly 190,000 clones, approximately 91% seen once; the top ten hold around 1.2%. Specimen: peripheral blood. These receptors all stem from a young man with acute or convalescent COVID-19.

This sequence joins TRBV19 and TRBJ2-1, with TRBD2 as a possible D gene (6 bases). CDR3 length equals 15 residues. Germline CDR1 reads LNHDA; CDR2 reads SQIVND (reference sequence). V shed 3 bases and J shed 6 bases, with 15 bases lying between them. The CDR3 DNA is TGTGCCAGTAGTATGAACGGGGGACTGGGCAATGAGCAGTTCTTC. It is translated as CASSMNGGLGNEQFF.

V and J are TRBV28 and TRBJ1-6; D may be TRBD1 (6 bases). The CDR3 totals 13 residues. Germline V gene data show CDR1 as MDHEN and CDR2 as SYDVKM. The germline V and J ends were trimmed by 5 bases and 19 bases, with 21 bases remaining between them. The CDR3, as DNA: TGTGCCAGCAGTCGCCCCCCCCGGGACACCATTCACTTT. As protein: CASSRPPRDTIHF.

This clone was counted between two and nine times. The gene calls are TRBV28 and TRBJ1-3; D ambiguous. The CDR3 is made up of 16 amino acids. With 3 bases removed from V and 0 bases from J, the gap between germline ends came to 12 bases. Germline CDR1 reads MDHEN; CDR2 reads SYDVKM. CDR3 protein: CASSFGRRGSGNTIYF. CDR3 DNA: TGTGCCAGCAGTTTTGGACGGCGGGGCTCTGGAAACACCATATATTTT.

This clone was observed a handful of times. The chain uses TRBV24-1 and TRBJ2-3, with D perhaps TRBD1 (6 bases). There are 14 residues in the CDR3. Trimming cost V 7 bases and J 0 bases, with 10 bases left between them. Germline V lookup: CDR1 KGHDR, CDR2 SFDVKD. CDR3 residues: CATRHRESTDTQYF. CDR3 bases: TGTGCCACCAGACACAGGGAGAGCACAGATACGCAGTATTTT.